The T cell receptor beta chain under discussion was sequenced for a study of lung T cells in sarcoidosis with Löfgren's syndrome. This clonotype has ten or more counts. TCRdb fed the reads into MiXCR, producing one record per CDR3 protein. The sample lists roughly 63,000 distinct CDR3 sequences, around 20% occurring once. Sequences were obtained from CD4+ T cells from PBMCs. This receptor was taken from a human donor with sarcoidosis (Löfgren's syndrome or another form), or a control subject (not recorded which).

CDR3 sequence reads: CASSLAGAGNIQYF. The CDR3 nucleotides read TGTGCCAGCAGTCTAGCGGGAGCGGGAAACATTCAGTACTTC. V usage is TRBV25-1 and J usage is TRBJ2-4; 10 nucleotides match TRBD2. The V and J ends lost 5 bases and 6 bases, in that order; junction bases with no gene match: 4. Germline CDR1 MGHDK, CDR2 SYGVNS. This CDR3 has 14 residues.